This TCR beta chain was documented in a study of cytomegalovirus exposure and HLA in healthy donors. Study-wide results and caveats: The study recorded 164 TCR beta chains that were cytomegalovirus-associated.

In the case of this clone: The antigen is undetermined.

This CDR3 spans 14 amino acids. J lost 5 bases, V lost 9 bases, and 11 bases had no gene match. CDR1 is MRHNA and CDR2 is SNTAGT in the germline V gene. The PCR was carried out with 60 Vbeta primers and 13 Jbeta primers. The table came from immunoSEQ multiplex PCR; TCRdb's copy has only in-frame clones and leaves some out. This sample's table reports roughly 75,000 clones. The sequencing input was PBMCs. The origin of this receptor is a boy between 10 and 17 years old in good health and CMV-seronegative. The rearrangement links TRBV6-4 to TRBJ2-5, with 8 bases that match TRBD1. CDR3 sequence (DNA): TGTGCCAGTAGGGACAGGCCTAAGGGGGAGACCCAGTACTTC. Protein: CASRDRPKGETQYF.